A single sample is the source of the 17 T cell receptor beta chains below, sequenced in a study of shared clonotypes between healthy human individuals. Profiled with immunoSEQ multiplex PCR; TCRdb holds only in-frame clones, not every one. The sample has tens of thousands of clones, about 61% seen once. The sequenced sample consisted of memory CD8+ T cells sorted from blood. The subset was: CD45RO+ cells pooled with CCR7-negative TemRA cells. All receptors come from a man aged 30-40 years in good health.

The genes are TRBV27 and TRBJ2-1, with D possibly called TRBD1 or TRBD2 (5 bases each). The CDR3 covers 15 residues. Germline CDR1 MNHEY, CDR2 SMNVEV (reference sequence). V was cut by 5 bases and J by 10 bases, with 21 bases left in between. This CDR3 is CASSPTGPGRGEQFF. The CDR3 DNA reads TGTGCCAGCAGTCCCACCGGACCGGGAAGGGGCGAGCAGTTCTTC.

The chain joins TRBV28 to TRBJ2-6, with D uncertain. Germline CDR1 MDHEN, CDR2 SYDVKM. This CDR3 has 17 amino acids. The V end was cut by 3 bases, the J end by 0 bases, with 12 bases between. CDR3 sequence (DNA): TGTGCCAGCAGTTTTAGCATCGCACACTCTGGGGCCAACGTCCTGACTTTC. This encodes CASSFSIAHSGANVLTF. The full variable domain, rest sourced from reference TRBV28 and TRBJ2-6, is DVKVTQSSRYLVKRTGEKVFLECVQDMDHENMFWYRQDPGLGLRLIYFSYDVKMKEKGDIPEGYSVSREKKERFSLILESASTNQTSMYLCASSFSIAHSGANVLTFGAGSRLTVL.

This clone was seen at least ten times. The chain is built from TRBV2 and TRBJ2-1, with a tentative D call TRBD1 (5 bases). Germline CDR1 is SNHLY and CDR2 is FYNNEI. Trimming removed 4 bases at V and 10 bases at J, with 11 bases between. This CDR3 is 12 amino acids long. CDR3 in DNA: TGTGCCAGCAGTGCACAGACAGAAGAGCAGTTCTTC. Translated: CASSAQTEEQFF.

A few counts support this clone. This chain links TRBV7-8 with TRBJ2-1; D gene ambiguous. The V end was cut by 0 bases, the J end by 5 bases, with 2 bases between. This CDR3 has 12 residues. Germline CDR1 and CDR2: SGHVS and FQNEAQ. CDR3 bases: TGTGCCAGCAGCTTAGCCGACAATGAGCAGTTCTTC. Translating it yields CASSLADNEQFF.

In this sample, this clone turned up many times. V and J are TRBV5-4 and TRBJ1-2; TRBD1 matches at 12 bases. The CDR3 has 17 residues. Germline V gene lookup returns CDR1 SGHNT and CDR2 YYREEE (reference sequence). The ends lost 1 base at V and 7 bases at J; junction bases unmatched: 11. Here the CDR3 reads CASSLMGQGALVGGYTF. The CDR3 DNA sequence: TGTGCCAGCAGCTTGATGGGACAGGGGGCGTTGGTTGGTGGCTACACCTTC.

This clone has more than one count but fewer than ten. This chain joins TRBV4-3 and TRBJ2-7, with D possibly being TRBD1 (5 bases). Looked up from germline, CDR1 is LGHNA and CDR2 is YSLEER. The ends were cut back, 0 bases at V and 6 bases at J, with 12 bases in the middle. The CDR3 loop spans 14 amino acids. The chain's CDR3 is CASSQDSGIGEQYF. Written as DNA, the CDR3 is TGCGCCAGCAGCCAAGATTCAGGGATCGGCGAGCAGTACTTC.

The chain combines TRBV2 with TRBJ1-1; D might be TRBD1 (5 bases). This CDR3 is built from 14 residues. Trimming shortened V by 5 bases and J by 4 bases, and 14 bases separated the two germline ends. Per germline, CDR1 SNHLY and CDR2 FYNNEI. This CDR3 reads CASSLQGAGTEAFF. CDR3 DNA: TGTGCCAGCAGTCTCCAGGGTGCGGGCACTGAAGCTTTCTTT.

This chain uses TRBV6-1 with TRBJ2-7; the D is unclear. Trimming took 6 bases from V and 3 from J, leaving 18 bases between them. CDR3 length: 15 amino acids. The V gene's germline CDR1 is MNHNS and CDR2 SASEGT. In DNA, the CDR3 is TGTGCCAGCAGCCAACTATCCAGGTTCCACTACGAGCAGTACTTC. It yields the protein CASSQLSRFHYEQYF.

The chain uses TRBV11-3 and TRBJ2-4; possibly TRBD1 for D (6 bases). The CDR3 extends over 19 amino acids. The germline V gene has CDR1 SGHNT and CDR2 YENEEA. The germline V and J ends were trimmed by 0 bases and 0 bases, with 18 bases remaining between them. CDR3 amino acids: CASSLDSTDSQLAKNIQYF. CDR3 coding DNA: TGTGCCAGCAGCTTAGACTCGACGGACAGTCAACTAGCCAAAAACATTCAGTACTTC.

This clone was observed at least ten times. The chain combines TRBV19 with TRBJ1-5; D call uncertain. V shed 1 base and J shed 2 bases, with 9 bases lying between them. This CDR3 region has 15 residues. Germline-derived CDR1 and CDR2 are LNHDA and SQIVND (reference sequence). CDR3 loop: CASSIGLGGNQPQHF. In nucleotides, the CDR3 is TGTGCCAGTAGTATAGGCCTTGGGGGCAATCAGCCCCAGCATTTT.

CDR3 loop: CASSPWIAGAGTDTQYF. The CDR3 bases are TGTGCCAGCTCACCCTGGATAGCGGGAGCTGGAACAGATACGCAGTATTTT. The rearrangement uses TRBV18 and TRBJ2-3, with TRBD2 matching over 9 bases. Germline V CDR1 and CDR2: KGHSH, LQKENI. Trimming cost V 3 bases and J 3 bases; bases outside gene matches: 10. This CDR3 spans 17 amino acids.

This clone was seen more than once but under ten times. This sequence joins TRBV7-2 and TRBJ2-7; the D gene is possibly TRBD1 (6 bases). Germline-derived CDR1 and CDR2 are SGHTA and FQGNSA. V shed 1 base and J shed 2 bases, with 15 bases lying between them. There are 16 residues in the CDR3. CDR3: CASSLVGSGVPYEQYF. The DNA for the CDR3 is TGTGCCAGCAGCTTAGTAGGTTCAGGGGTCCCCTACGAGCAGTACTTC.

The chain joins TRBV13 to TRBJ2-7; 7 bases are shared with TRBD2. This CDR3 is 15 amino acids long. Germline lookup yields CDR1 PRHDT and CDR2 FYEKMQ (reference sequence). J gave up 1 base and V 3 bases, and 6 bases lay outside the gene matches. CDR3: CASSLGGSGSYEQYF. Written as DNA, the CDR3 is TGTGCCAGCAGCTTGGGCGGGAGTGGTTCCTACGAGCAGTACTTC.

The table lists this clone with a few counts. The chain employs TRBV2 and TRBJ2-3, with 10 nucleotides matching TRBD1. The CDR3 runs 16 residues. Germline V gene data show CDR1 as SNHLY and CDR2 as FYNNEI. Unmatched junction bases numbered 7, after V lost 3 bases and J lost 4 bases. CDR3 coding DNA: TGTGCCAGCAGTGAGGTTACTGGACAGGGGGCAGATACGCAGTATTTT. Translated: CASSEVTGQGADTQYF.

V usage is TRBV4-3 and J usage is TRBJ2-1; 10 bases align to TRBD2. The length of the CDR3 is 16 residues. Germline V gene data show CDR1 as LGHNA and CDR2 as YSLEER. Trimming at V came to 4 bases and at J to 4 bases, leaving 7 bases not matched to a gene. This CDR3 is CASSPRTSGVYNEQFF. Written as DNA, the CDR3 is TGCGCCAGCAGCCCTCGGACTAGCGGTGTTTACAATGAGCAGTTCTTC.

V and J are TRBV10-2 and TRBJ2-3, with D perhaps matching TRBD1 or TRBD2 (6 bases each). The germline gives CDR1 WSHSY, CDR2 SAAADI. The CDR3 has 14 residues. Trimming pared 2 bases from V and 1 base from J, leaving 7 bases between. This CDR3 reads CASSERGRTDTQYF. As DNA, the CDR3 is TGCGCCAGCAGTGAGCGGGGGCGCACAGATACGCAGTATTTT.

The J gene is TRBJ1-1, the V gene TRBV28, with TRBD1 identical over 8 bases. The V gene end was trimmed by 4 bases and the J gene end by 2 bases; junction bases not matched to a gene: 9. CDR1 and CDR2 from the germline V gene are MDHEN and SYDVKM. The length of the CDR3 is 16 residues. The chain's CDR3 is CASSSRTGYVNTEAFF. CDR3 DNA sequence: TGTGCCAGCAGTTCAAGGACAGGGTATGTAAACACTGAAGCTTTCTTT.